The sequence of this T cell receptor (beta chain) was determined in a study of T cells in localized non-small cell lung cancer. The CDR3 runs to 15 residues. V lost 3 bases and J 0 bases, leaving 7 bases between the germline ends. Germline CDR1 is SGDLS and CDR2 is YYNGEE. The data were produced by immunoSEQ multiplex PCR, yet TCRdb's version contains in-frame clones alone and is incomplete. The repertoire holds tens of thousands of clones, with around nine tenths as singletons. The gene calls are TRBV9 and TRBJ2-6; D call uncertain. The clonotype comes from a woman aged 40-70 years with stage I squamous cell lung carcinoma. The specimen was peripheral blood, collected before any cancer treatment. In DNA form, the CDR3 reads TGTGCCAGCAGCGCAAGGGACTCTGGGGCCAACGTCCTGACTTTC. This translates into CASSARDSGANVLTF.